This T cell receptor (beta chain) was sequenced for a study of blood T cell repertoires in COVID-19. Across the study: Spain, Italy and the United States supplied samples that represented acute and convalescent COVID-19. T cells, B-cell-depleted T cells, or PBMCs provided the cDNA or gDNA that served as material.

Trimming pared 5 bases from V and 7 bases from J, leaving 15 bases between. This CDR3 spans 14 amino acids. Germline values: CDR1 LNHDA, CDR2 SQIVND (reference sequence). Methods used by the authors: Amplification from reference gene primers served as the basis for estimated nucleated cell counts. Sequenced by immunoSEQ multiplex PCR; TCRdb stores in-frame clones only, minus some. V, J and clone size are those of that table, while D and trimming were read from the DNA. Here the sample spans 150,000 to 200,000 clones, 92% being singletons. Seattle researchers signed up patients amid active infection and tracked them longitudinally.

Specimen: peripheral blood. The origin of this receptor is a man under 40 with COVID-19, enrolled during active disease. The genes are TRBV19 and TRBJ2-1; no clear D gene. The CDR3 bases are TGTGCCAGTAGTGTGGCGGAACTTTGGAATGAGCAGTTCTTC. As protein: CASSVAELWNEQFF.